This T cell receptor (beta chain) emerged from a study of blood T cell repertoires in COVID-19. Across the study: Sample material is recorded as cDNA or gDNA derived from T cells, B-cell-depleted T cells, or PBMCs.

Libraries were prepared by immunoSEQ multiplex PCR; TCRdb keeps only in-frame clonotypes and omits some of them. This sample has about 260,000 clones, with about 82% found just once. V was clipped by 0 bases and J by 2 bases; unmatched bases: 0. Germline V gene lookup returns CDR1 SGHDN and CDR2 FVKESK. The CDR3 runs to 15 residues. The source of this sequence is a woman aged 45-65 years who had recovered from COVID-19. The specimen sequenced was PBMCs or T cells enriched from blood (not recorded which). J is TRBJ2-1 and V is TRBV14; TRBD2 agrees at 8 bases. CDR3 in amino acids: CASSQELAAYNEQFF. CDR3 in DNA: TGTGCCAGCAGCCAAGAACTAGCGGCCTACAATGAGCAGTTCTTC.